Listed here are 9 T cell receptor beta chains from one sample, sequenced in a study of cytomegalovirus exposure and HLA in healthy donors. 60 Vbeta and 13 Jbeta primers were used in PCR. Produced via immunoSEQ multiplex PCR; TCRdb's table is partial and in-frame only. The table records more than 85,000 clones, under 85% of them present only once. The material sequenced was PBMCs. The receptor source for this set is a man aged 40-50 years in good health and CMV-seronegative.

The gene calls are TRBV9 and TRBJ2-3; no firm D call. Deletions cut 3 bases from V and 6 bases from J, with 8 bases between. The CDR3 is 12 amino acids. Germline V lookup: CDR1 SGDLS, CDR2 YYNGEE. For the CDR3, the DNA is TGTGCCAGCAGCGCTAACAGTGATACGCAGTATTTT. Residues: CASSANSDTQYF.

The genes are TRBV7-6 and TRBJ2-7, with TRBD2 as a possible D gene (5 bases). Germline CDR1 SGHVS, CDR2 FNYEAQ. V gave up 1 base and J gave up 2 bases, with 24 bases separating them. This CDR3 has 19 residues. DNA for the CDR3: TGTGCCAGCAGCTTAGTATTTTCTGGGTTTGGGTTGAGGGCCTACGAGCAGTACTTC. Amino acid sequence: CASSLVFSGFGLRAYEQYF.

This clone was recorded only once. The V call is TRBV7-9, the J call TRBJ2-7; tentative D call: TRBD2 (5 bases). The germline gives CDR1 SEHNR, CDR2 FQNEAQ (reference sequence). V was trimmed by 1 base and J by 7 bases, leaving 8 bases between them. This CDR3 contains 12 residues. The CDR3 DNA is TGTGCCAGCAGCTTAGGCCCGGGGGAGCAGTACTTC. It encodes CASSLGPGEQYF. Variable domain in full (rest from reference TRBV7-9 and TRBJ2-7): DTGVSQNPRHKITKRGQNVTFRCDPISEHNRLYWYRQTLGQGPEFLTYFQNEAQLEKSRLLSDRFSAERPKGSFSTLEIQRTEQGDSAMYLCASSLGPGEQYFGPGTRLTVT.

This clone showed up just a few times. The chain combines TRBV4-1 with TRBJ1-1; 10 nucleotides match TRBD1. Germline CDR1 and CDR2: MGHRA and YSYEKL. V gave up 6 bases and J gave up 5 bases; unmatched junction bases: 3. This CDR3 spans 13 amino acids. CDR3 protein: CASRGQGRTEAFF. CDR3 DNA sequence: TGCGCCAGCAGGGGACAGGGGAGGACTGAAGCTTTCTTT.

The rearrangement joins TRBV7-3 to TRBJ1-2, with 7 positions matching TRBD1. This CDR3 has 17 amino acids. The V gene end was trimmed by 1 base and the J gene end by 5 bases; junction bases not matched to a gene: 13. Germline CDR1 reads SGHTA; CDR2 reads FQGTGA. DNA for the CDR3: TGTGCCAGCAGCTTAATGGCCAGGGGGGTACAAGGGTATGGCTACACCTTC. Translation: CASSLMARGVQGYGYTF.

The chain uses TRBV19 and TRBJ1-5; D remains ambiguous. Germline-derived CDR1 and CDR2 are LNHDA and SQIVND (reference sequence). The V gene lost 7 bases and the J gene lost 6 bases, with 10 bases spanning the gap. CDR3 length: 12 residues. CDR3 region: CASTPGGQPQHF. The CDR3, as DNA: TGTGCCAGTACTCCCGGAGGTCAGCCCCAGCATTTT.

J is TRBJ1-1 and V is TRBV4-2, with 10 nucleotides matching TRBD1. V shed 1 base and J 3 bases; nucleotides not matched to a gene: 5. The CDR3 totals 16 residues. The germline CDR1 and CDR2 sequences are LGHNA and YNFKEQ. The DNA for the CDR3 is TGTGCCAGCAGCCAAGGGACAGGGGGTTTTGACACTGAAGCTTTCTTT. Residues: CASSQGTGGFDTEAFF.

The chain joins TRBV25-1 to TRBJ2-7; TRBD1 agrees at 9 bases. Trimming removed 8 bases from V and 5 bases from J; junction bases left unmatched: 13. Germline CDR1 reads MGHDK; CDR2 reads SYGVNS. The CDR3 consists of 15 residues. DNA for the CDR3: TGTGCCAGCCGTCAGGAGGACAGGGGATCCGACGAGCAGTACTTC. Amino acid sequence: CASRQEDRGSDEQYF.

V is TRBV7-9 and J is TRBJ2-1, with TRBD2 matching over 7 bases. The CDR3 has 14 amino acids. The ends lost 7 bases at V and 6 bases at J; junction bases unmatched: 9. Germline loops: CDR1 SEHNR, CDR2 FQNEAQ (reference sequence). CDR3: CASISGDLLNEQFF. The CDR3 coding sequence is TGTGCCAGCATCAGCGGGGACCTCCTCAATGAGCAGTTCTTC.